What follows are 7 T cell receptor beta chains derived from one specimen sequenced in a study of T-cell reconstitution after alpha-beta-depleted transplantation in children. Using unique molecular identifiers, the investigators prepared the TCRbeta library. TCRdb recomputed calls from the PCR reads with MiXCR, one row per CDR3 protein. Of around 240,000 distinct CDR3 sequences in the sample, approximately 9.9% were seen once. The sequences come from PBMCs from the stem cell graft donor, collected from the stem cell graft. The receptors derive from a human donor who donated a stem cell graft to a child with SCID.

This clonotype was counted many times. The chain recombines TRBV6-5 with TRBJ1-5; no firm D call. The V gene's germline CDR1 is MNHEY and CDR2 SVGAGI. V gave up 6 bases and J gave up 7 bases, with 13 bases separating them. This CDR3 spans 13 amino acids. CDR3 sequence: CASSRTVGQPQHF. DNA for the CDR3: TGTGCCAGCAGCAGGACCGTAGGACAGCCCCAGCATTTT.

Ten or more counts support this clonotype. The J gene is TRBJ1-3, the V gene TRBV20-1, with D tentatively TRBD1 (5 bases). This CDR3 is 14 amino acids long. V lost 3 bases and J 4 bases, leaving 13 bases between the germline ends. Germline assignment: CDR1 DFQATT and CDR2 SNEGSKA (reference sequence). CDR3 in DNA: TGCAGTGCTAGCTCCTTGGGGCCCGGAAACACCATATATTTT. It codes for CSASSLGPGNTIYF.

This clonotype was counted ten times or more. J is TRBJ1-1 and V is TRBV6-2 or TRBV6-3; the D is unclear. Germline V gene lookup returns CDR1 MNHEY and CDR2 SVGEGT. Trimming shortened V by 2 bases and J by 6 bases, and 13 bases separated the two germline ends. The length of the CDR3 is 14 residues. This CDR3 reads CASSYQGYHAEAFF. DNA for the CDR3: TGTGCCAGCAGTTACCAAGGGTACCATGCTGAAGCTTTCTTT.

This clonotype was observed at least ten times. The rearrangement links TRBV7-9 to TRBJ1-2; D ambiguous. Deletions cut 0 bases from V and 4 bases from J, with 12 bases between. From germline, CDR1 is SEHNR and CDR2 FQNEAQ (reference sequence). The CDR3 is 15 amino acids. CDR3 in amino acids: CASSLAGEGFYGYTF. The CDR3 region has the DNA TGTGCCAGCAGCTTAGCCGGAGAAGGATTCTATGGCTACACCTTC.

This clonotype was observed many times. The chain has TRBV20-1 and TRBJ2-1; the match to TRBD1 covers 7 bases. The ends lost 3 bases at V and 1 base at J; junction bases unmatched: 3. CDR3 length: 14 amino acids. CDR1 and CDR2 from the germline V gene are DFQATT and SNEGSKA (reference sequence). CDR3 nucleotides: TGCAGTGCTAGGGCGACAGGGTCCTACAATGAGCAGTTCTTC. Translated, it gives CSARATGSYNEQFF.

This clonotype was recorded at least ten times. V gene TRBV5-1 combines with J gene TRBJ1-4; D remains ambiguous. The CDR3 is 14 amino acids. Trimming shortened V by 1 base and J by 4 bases, and 8 bases separated the two germline ends. Germline CDR1 is SGHRS and CDR2 is YFSETQ. The CDR3 here is CASSLSQNNEKLFF. CDR3 DNA sequence: TGCGCCAGCAGCTTGTCACAGAATAATGAAAAACTGTTTTTT.

This sequence joins TRBV20-1 and TRBJ2-3; 11 bases are shared with TRBD1. The CDR3 has 18 amino acids. Germline CDR1 DFQATT, CDR2 SNEGSKA (reference sequence). CDR3 residues: CSSWGRRTGGDSTDTQYF. In DNA form, the CDR3 reads TGCAGCTCTTGGGGGCGAAGGACAGGGGGCGATAGCACAGATACGCAGTATTTT.